This entry lists 8 T cell receptor beta chains sequenced from one sample in a study of beta chain features in type 1 diabetes (dated by TCRdb to the late 2010s). Library preparation was by the immunoSEQ multiplex PCR assay. The entire isolated RNA was reverse transcribed using the High Capacity cDNA Reverse Transcription Kit, and thus expressed TCRB transcripts were sequenced. The table comes from immuneACCESS by way of TCRdb, which keeps in-frame sequences with V and J called. Part of the clones is missing from these tables; in studies checked, under half for an unresolved V gene and the rest for unknown reasons. The sample table contains around 280,000 clones; only one count was recorded for under 8.5% of them. The ten largest make up more than 0.8% of the sample. The sample comprised central memory CD4+ T cells from blood. The receptors derive from a woman aged 18-29 years in good health.

This clone occurred a few times. CDR3 nucleotides: TGTGCCAGCACTTCCGTGGCGGGGGGAATAAAAGAGACCCAGTACTTC. Its protein product is CASTSVAGGIKETQYF. V gene TRBV5-4 combines with J gene TRBJ2-5, with TRBD2 matching 8 bases. After removal of 6 bases from V and 3 bases from J, the junction contained 13 bases not matched to a gene. The V gene's germline CDR1 is SGHNT and CDR2 YYREEE (reference sequence). This CDR3 comprises 16 residues. Full variable domain (remainder filled in from reference TRBV5-4 and TRBJ2-5): ETGVTQSPTHLIKTRGQQVTLRCSSQSGHNTVSWYQQALGQGPQFIFQYYREEENGRGNFPPRFSGLQFPNYSSELNVNALELDDSALYLCASTSVAGGIKETQYFGPGTRLLVL.

The chain couples TRBV7-9 to TRBJ1-4; D remains unclear. V was clipped by 0 bases and J by 5 bases, with 16 bases between them. The CDR3 length is 17 residues. Germline V gene data show CDR1 as SEHNR and CDR2 as FQNEAQ (reference sequence). CDR3 residues: CASSLAPPGSLNEKLFF. The CDR3 coding sequence is TGTGCCAGCAGCTTAGCCCCCCCGGGATCCCTAAATGAAAAACTGTTTTTT.

This clone was picked up many times. CDR3 sequence reads: CASSRGQKLAKNIQYF. In DNA, the CDR3 is TGTGCCAGTAGTAGGGGACAGAAACTAGCCAAAAACATTCAGTACTTC. The chain carries TRBV19 and TRBJ2-4, with 7 bases that match TRBD1. Trimming at V came to 4 bases and at J to 0 bases, leaving 6 bases not matched to a gene. The CDR3 has 16 amino acids. Germline CDR1 reads LNHDA; CDR2 reads SQIVND (reference sequence).

This clone was detected only a few times. This sequence joins TRBV11-1 and TRBJ2-5; 9 positions match TRBD2. This CDR3 contains 16 residues. V shed 4 bases and J 5 bases; nucleotides not matched to a gene: 11. The germline V gene encodes CDR1 SGHAT and CDR2 FQDESV (reference sequence). CDR3 sequence (DNA): TGTGCCAGCAGCTCTGAATTGGGACTAGCTCGGGAGACCCAGTACTTC. Amino acid sequence: CASSSELGLARETQYF.

DNA of the CDR3: TGTGCCAGCAGCTTTTGGAGCGGGAGGGTAGGGAATGAGCAGTTCTTC. Its translation: CASSFWSGRVGNEQFF. The chain joins TRBV11-2 to TRBJ2-1; 10 bases match TRBD2. The V gene end was trimmed by 3 bases and the J gene end by 7 bases; junction bases not matched to a gene: 9. This CDR3 has 16 amino acids. CDR1 and CDR2 (germline): SGHAT, FQNNGV. Full variable domain (rest looked up from reference TRBV11-2 and TRBJ2-1): EAGVAQSPRYKIIEKRQSVAFWCNPISGHATLYWYQQILGQGPKLLIQFQNNGVVDDSQLPKDRFSAERLKGVDSTLKIQPAKLEDSAVYLCASSFWSGRVGNEQFFGPGTRLTVL.

The J gene is TRBJ1-1, the V gene TRBV5-6; D unresolved. Germline V gene sequence: CDR1 SGHDT, CDR2 YYEEEE. Trimming left V 0 bases short and J 9 bases short, with 9 bases between. CDR3 length: 12 amino acids. The CDR3 loop is CASSLGPNQAFF. The CDR3 DNA sequence: TGTGCCAGCAGCTTGGGGCCAAATCAAGCTTTCTTT.

This clone was detected a few times. The chain has TRBV4-1 and TRBJ2-5, with TRBD2 identical over 7 bases. Losses at the gene ends were 4 bases for V and 4 bases for J; bases not matched to a gene: 3. CDR3 length: 13 residues. The V gene's germline CDR1 is MGHRA and CDR2 YSYEKL. CDR3 DNA sequence: TGCGCCAGCAGCCTAGGACTAGTAGAGACCCAGTACTTC. Translated: CASSLGLVETQYF.

This sequence joins TRBV18 and TRBJ2-1, with 9 bases aligning to TRBD2. V lost 3 bases and J lost 4; bases outside the gene matches: 7. The CDR3 is 16 amino acids. Germline V gives CDR1 KGHSH, CDR2 LQKENI. CDR3 sequence (DNA): TGTGCCAGCTCACCTCCGGAGCGGGGGGTTTACAATGAGCAGTTCTTC. This codes for CASSPPERGVYNEQFF.